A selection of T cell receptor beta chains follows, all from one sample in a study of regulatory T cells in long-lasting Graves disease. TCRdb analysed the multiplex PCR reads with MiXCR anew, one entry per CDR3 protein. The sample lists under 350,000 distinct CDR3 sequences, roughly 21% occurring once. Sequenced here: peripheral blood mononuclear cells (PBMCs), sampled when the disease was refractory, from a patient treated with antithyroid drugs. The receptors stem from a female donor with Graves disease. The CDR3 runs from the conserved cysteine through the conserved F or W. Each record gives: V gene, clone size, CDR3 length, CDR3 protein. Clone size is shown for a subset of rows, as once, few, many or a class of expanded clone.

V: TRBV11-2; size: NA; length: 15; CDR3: CASSPIRGGLYEQYF
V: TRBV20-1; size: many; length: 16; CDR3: CSAGILGDINNQPQHF
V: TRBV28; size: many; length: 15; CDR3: CASSLWASGSTEQYF
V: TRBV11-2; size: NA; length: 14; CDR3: CASSPVGGTDTQYF
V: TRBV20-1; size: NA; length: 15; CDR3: CSARTGSGTYNEQFF
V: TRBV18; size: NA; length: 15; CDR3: CASSPPELPLNEQFF
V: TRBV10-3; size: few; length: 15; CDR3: CATGETGTAKNIQYF
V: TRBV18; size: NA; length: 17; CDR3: CASSPPGKAVGSYEQYF
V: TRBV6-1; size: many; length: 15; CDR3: CASKVWAEFSYEQYF
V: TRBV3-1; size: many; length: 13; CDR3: CASSPGPPYGYTF
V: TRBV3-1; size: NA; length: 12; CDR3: CASSQGWDTQYF
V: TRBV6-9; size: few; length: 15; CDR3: CASSYSSDGNQPQHF
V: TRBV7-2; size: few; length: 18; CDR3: CASSQNPGQGDGNYGYTF
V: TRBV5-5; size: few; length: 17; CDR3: CASSQHRTSRNTGELFF
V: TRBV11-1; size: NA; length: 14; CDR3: CASSRQGARTEAFF
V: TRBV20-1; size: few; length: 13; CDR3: CSARGGRNTEAFF
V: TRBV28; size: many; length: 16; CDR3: CASRSIPPGEWYEQYF
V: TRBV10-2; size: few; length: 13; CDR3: CASSGRKDQPQHF
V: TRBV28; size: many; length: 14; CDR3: CASSFRLMNTEAFF
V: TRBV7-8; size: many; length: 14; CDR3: CASSFSAVDTEAFF
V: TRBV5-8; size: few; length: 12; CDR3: CASSLTRLEQFF
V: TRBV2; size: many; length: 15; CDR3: CASSDLTGPNYGYTF
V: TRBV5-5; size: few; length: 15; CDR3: CASSSGDYSNQPQHF
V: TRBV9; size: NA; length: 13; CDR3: CASSAPPGGGYTF
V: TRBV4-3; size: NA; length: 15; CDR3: CASSSRTRGGTEAFF
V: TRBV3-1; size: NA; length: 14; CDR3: CASSQGADTGELFF
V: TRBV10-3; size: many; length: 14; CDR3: CAINHAGQDYGYTF
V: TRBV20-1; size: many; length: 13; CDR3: CSARVPSWETQYF
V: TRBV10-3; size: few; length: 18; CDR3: CAISDPGVASSGANVLTF
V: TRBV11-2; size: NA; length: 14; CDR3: CASSWGGSGNTIYF
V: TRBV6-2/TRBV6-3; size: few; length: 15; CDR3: CASSYHDGGDTEAFF
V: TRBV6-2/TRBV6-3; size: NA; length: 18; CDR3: CASSYSKTSGRNTGELFF
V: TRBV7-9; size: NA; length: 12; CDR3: CASSLDMETQYF
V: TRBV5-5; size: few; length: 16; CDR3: CASSLVGSQGGLGAFF
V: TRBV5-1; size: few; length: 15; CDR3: CASSRTSGPQETQYF
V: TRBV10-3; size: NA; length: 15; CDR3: CASENPGTEKREQYF
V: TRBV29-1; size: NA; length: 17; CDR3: CSVFGRLAGVYQETQYF
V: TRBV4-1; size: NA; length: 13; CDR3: CASSPWKDYEQYF
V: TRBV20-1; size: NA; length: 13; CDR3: CSASEGDDYEQYF
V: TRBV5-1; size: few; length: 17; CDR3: CASSLGPHGGISYEQYF
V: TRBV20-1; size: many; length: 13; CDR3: CSASSRLSYEQYF
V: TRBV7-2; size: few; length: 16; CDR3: CASSFSAGGSPYEQYF
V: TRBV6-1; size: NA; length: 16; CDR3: CASSPGTSGYTGELFF
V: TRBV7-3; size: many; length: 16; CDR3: CASSFSSGTGVHEQYF
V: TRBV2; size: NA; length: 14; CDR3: CASAGQTTNEKLFF
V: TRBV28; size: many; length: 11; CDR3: CAAQGSYEQYF
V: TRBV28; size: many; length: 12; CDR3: CASEGSGNTIYF